This TCR beta chain was captured by sequencing in a study of cytomegalovirus exposure and HLA in healthy donors. J was trimmed by 1 base and V by 2 bases; bases with no gene match: 7. Looked up from germline, CDR1 is MGHRA and CDR2 is YSYEKL. This CDR3 is built from 16 residues. General study points: The likely origin of a cluster of highly shared sequence variants was a sequencing artifact. Altogether, 160 or so TCR beta chains were recorded as cytomegalovirus-associated. A prior analysis recorded that most TCR beta V segments were productive about 90% or about 30% of the time.

PCR employed 60 Vbeta and 13 Jbeta primers. Methods used by the authors: About 11 million of some 80 million unique TCR beta chains were shared, per a later count. Sequencing was performed with immunoSEQ multiplex PCR; in TCRdb, only in-frame clones are kept and a portion is missing. That table gives V, J and clone size, and the DNA gave D and trimming. This sample's table reports roughly 200,000 clones. Remarks on this clone: Antigen specificity is unknown.

This sequence joins TRBV4-1 and TRBJ1-1; the match to TRBD1 covers 7 bases. Material for sequencing was PBMCs. The origin of this receptor is a man aged 30 to 39 in good health and CMV-seronegative. The CDR3 DNA sequence: TGCGCCAGCAGCCAATTTGGGACAGCGGAGAACACTGAAGCTTTCTTT. Translated: CASSQFGTAENTEAFF.